This T cell receptor beta chain stems from a study of PD-1 blockade in classical Hodgkin lymphoma. Assay: immunoSEQ multiplex PCR; the TCRdb copy retains only in-frame clones and omits some. The sample lists 20,000 to 25,000 clones, roughly 70% seen once, with 15% to 20% in the top ten. Only a few counts were recorded for this clone. Its cognate antigen is unknown. This CDR3 is built from 15 residues. V trimming: 4 bases; J trimming: 5 bases; junction bases outside the gene matches: 9. CDR1 is SNHLY and CDR2 is FYNNEI in the germline V gene. Described time point: cycle 4 day 1 (C4D1), after 6 weeks of nivolumab. Every one of the patients relapsed after autologous stem cell transplantation (brentuximab vedotin exposure was variable). Overall study findings and caveats: Sources of repertoire differences remain undefined, possibly disease activity or prior therapy. Newly diagnosed patients had diversity similar to the baseline diversity of complete responders. Lower baseline TCR diversity was reported for newly diagnosed patients than for healthy donors.

The chain joins TRBV2 to TRBJ2-5; the match to TRBD1 covers 8 bases. Sample: peripheral blood mononuclear cells (PBMCs), taken before the fourth cycle of nivolumab. The receptor was derived from a human donor with classical Hodgkin lymphoma. DNA of the CDR3: TGTGCCAGCAGTGCACAGGGGGTAGTTCTCGAGACCCAGTACTTC. Protein: CASSAQGVVLETQYF.